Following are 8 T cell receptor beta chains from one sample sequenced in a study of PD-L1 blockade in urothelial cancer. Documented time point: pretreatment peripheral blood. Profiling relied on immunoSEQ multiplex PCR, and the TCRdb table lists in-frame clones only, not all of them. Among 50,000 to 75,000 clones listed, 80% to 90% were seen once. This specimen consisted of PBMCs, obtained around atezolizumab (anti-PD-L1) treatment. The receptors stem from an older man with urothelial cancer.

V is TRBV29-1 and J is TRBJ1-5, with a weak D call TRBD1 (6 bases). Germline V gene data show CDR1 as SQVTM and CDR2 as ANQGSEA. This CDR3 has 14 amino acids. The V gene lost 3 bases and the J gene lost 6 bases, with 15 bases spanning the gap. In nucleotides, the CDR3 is TGCAGCGTTGAGGCTTCAGGGGTAGGTCAGCCCCAGCATTTT. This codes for CSVEASGVGQPQHF.

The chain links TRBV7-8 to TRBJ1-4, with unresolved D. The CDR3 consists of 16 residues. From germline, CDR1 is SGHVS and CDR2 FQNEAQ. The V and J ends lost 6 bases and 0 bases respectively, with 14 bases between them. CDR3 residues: CASRAGRTATNEKLFF. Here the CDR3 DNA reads TGTGCCAGCAGAGCCGGGAGGACCGCAACTAATGAAAAACTGTTTTTT.

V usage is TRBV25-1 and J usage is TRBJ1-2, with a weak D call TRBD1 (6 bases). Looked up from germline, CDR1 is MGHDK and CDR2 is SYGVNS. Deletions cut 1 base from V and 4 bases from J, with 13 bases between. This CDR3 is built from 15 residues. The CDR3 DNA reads TGTGCCAGCAGTGAATTTGGGGGCTCGGCCTATGGCTACACCTTC. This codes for CASSEFGGSAYGYTF.

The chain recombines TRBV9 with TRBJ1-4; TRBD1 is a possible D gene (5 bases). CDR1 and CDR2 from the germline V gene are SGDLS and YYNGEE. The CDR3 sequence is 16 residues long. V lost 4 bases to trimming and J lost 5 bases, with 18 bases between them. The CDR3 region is CASSPRVGAPNEKLFF. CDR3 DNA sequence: TGTGCCAGCAGCCCCCGGGTAGGGGCTCCCAATGAAAAACTGTTTTTT.

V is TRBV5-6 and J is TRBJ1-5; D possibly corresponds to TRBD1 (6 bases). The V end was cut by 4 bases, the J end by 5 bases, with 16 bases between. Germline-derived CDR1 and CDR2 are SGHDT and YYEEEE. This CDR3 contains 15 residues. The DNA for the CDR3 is TGTGCCAGCAGCACCAAGACAGGTCTGGATCAGCCCCAGCATTTT. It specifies CASSTKTGLDQPQHF.

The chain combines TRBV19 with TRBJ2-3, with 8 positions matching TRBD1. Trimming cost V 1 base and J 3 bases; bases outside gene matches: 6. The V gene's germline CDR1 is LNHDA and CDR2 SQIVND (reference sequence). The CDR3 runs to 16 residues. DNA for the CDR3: TGTGCCAGTAGTATAGGCGAGGACAGGGTGACAGATACGCAGTATTTT. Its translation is CASSIGEDRVTDTQYF.

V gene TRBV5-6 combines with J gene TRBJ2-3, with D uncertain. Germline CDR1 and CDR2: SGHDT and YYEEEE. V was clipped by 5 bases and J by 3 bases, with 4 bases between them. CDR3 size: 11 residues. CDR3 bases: TGTGCCAGCAGTAAAACAGATACGCAGTATTTT. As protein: CASSKTDTQYF.

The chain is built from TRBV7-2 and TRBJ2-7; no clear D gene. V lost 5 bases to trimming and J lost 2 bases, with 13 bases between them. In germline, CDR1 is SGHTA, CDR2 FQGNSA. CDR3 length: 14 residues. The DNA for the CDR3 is TGTGCCAGCAGCCCGAATTCACTGACCTACGAGCAGTACTTC. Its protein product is CASSPNSLTYEQYF.